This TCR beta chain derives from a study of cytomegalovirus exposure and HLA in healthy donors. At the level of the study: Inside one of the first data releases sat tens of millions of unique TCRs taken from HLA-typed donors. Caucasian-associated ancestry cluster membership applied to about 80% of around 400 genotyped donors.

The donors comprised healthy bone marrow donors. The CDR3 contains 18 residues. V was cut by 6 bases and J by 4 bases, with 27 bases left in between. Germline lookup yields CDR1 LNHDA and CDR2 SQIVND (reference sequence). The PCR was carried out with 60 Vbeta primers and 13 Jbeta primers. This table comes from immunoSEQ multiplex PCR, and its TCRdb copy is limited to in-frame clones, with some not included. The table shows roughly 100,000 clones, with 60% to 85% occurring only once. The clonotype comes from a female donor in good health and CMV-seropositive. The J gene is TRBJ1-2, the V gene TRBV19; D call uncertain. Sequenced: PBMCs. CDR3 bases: TGTGCCAGTAGCCGACGTGACACTCGTAAGAGCCCCTCCTATGGCTACACCTTC. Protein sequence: CASSRRDTRKSPSYGYTF.